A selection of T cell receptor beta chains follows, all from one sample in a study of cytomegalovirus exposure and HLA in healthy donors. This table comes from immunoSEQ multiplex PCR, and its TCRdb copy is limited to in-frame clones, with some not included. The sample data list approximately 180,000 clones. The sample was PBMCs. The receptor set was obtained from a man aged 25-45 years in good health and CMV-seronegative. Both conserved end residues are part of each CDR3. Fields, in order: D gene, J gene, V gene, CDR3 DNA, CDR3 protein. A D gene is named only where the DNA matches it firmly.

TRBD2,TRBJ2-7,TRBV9,TGTGCCAGCAGCGTAGCGGTAGCGGGAGCCTACGAGCAGTACTTC,CASSVAVAGAYEQYF
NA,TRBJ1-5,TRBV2,TGTGCCAGCTCAGCGTCGGGCAATCAGCCCCAGCATTTT,CASSASGNQPQHF
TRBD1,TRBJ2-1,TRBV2,TGTGCCAGCAGTGGGACAGGGGTGCAGTTCTTC,CASSGTGVQFF
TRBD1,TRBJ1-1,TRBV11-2,TGTGCCAGCAGCCCCCCCCGGACAGGGGAGTACACTGAAGCTTTCTTT,CASSPPRTGEYTEAFF
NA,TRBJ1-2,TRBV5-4,TGTGCCAGCAGCTCGGGTATTGGCTACACCTTC,CASSSGIGYTF
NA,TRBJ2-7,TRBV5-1,TGCGCCAGCAGCTTGGCTGCGGGGCCAAGTTACTACGAGCAGTACTTC,CASSLAAGPSYYEQYF
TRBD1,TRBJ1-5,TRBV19,TGTGCCAGTAGTATAGTCACAGGGGGCAATCAGCCCCAGCATTTT,CASSIVTGGNQPQHF
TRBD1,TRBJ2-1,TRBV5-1,TGCGCCAGCAGCTTACAGGGGGCTGGCTCCTACAATGAGCAGTTCTTC,CASSLQGAGSYNEQFF
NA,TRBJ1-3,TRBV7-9,TGTGCCAGCAGCTTTAGTGGAAACACCATATATTTT,CASSFSGNTIYF
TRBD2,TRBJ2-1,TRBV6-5,TGTGCCAGCAGTTACTCCAGCGGGAGGGCGAAGAATGAGCAGTTCTTC,CASSYSSGRAKNEQFF
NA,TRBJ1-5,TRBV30,TGTGCCTGGAGTTCGAGCAATCAGCCCCAGCATTTT,CAWSSSNQPQHF
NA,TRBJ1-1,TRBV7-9,TGTGCCAGCAGCTTCCGGGACACTGAAGCTTTCTTT,CASSFRDTEAFF
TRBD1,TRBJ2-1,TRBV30,TGTGCCTGGAGTGTACCGGGACAGGGTGGTGGCAATGAGCAGTTCTTC,CAWSVPGQGGGNEQFF
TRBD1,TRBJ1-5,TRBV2,TGTGCCAGCAGTGGGGATCCGGGACAGGGACATCAGCCCCAGCATTTT,CASSGDPGQGHQPQHF
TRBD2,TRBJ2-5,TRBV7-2,TGTGCCAGCAGCTTAGTGGCTAGCGGAGGCCAAGAGACCCAGTACTTC,CASSLVASGGQETQYF
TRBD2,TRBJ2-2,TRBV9,TGTGCCAGCAGCGCTCGACTAGCGGGGGGAGGTACCGGGGAGCTGTTTTTT,CASSARLAGGGTGELFF
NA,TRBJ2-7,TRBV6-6,TGTGCCAGCAGTTACTCGGAGGGCACCTCCTACGAGCAGTACTTC,CASSYSEGTSYEQYF
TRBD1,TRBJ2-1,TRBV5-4,TGTGCCAGCAGCTTGTGGGGCCTACAGGGGGATGAGCAGTTCTTC,CASSLWGLQGDEQFF
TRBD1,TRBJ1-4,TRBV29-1,TGCAGCGCCAGACAGGGGGCAGGTGAAAAACTGTTTTTT,CSARQGAGEKLFF
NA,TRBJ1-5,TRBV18,TGTGCCAGCTCACCAGGGACACTTAGCAATCAGCCCCAGCATTTT,CASSPGTLSNQPQHF
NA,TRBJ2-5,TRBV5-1,TGCGCCAGCAGCCCGAACCTCGGTCGCCAAGAGACCCAGTACTTC,CASSPNLGRQETQYF
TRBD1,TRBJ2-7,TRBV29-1,TGCAGCGTTCCAACCGGGACAGGGAACTACGAGCAGTACTTC,CSVPTGTGNYEQYF
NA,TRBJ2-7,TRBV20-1,TGCAGTGCTAGCGTCTCCTACGAGCAGTACTTC,CSASVSYEQYF
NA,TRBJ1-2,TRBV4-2,TGTGCCAGCAGCCAATCTGTAGGGGTAGATAGAGATGGCTACACCTTC,CASSQSVGVDRDGYTF
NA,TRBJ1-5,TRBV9,TGTGCCAGCAGCGTAGGAGGGCTTAGCAATCAGCCCCAGCATTTT,CASSVGGLSNQPQHF
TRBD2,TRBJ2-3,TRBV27,TGTGCCAGCAGTGGTCCGGGACTAGCGGGAGATACGCAGTATTTT,CASSGPGLAGDTQYF
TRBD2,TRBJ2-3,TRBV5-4,TGTGCCAGCAGCGGCGGACTAGCGGGGGTAGCCACTAGCACAGATACGCAGTATTTT,CASSGGLAGVATSTDTQYF
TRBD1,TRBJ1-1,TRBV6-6,TGTGCCAGCAGTTACGCTCAGGGGGGAACTGAAGCTTTCTTT,CASSYAQGGTEAFF
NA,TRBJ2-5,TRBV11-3,TGTGCCAGCAGCCCTACGGACAGCCAAGAGACCCAGTACTTC,CASSPTDSQETQYF
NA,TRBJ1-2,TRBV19,TGTGCCAGCCGAAGGACACTGGGCGTTTTAGGCTACACCTTC,CASRRTLGVLGYTF
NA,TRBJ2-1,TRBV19,TGTGCCAGCAAGACTGGCCTAAGCTCCTACAATGAGCAGTTCTTC,CASKTGLSSYNEQFF
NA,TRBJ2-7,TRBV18,TGTGCCAGCTCACCCGACTCCTCCTACGAGCAGTACTTC,CASSPDSSYEQYF
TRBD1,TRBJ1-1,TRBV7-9,TGTGCCAGCAGCTATACAGGGGGCAGTTGGACTGAAGCTTTCTTT,CASSYTGGSWTEAFF
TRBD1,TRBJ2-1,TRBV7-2,TGTGCCAGCAGCCCAGCTGGGACAGGGGGGGATGAGCAGTTCTTC,CASSPAGTGGDEQFF
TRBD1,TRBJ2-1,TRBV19,TGTGCCAGTATCCCCGGGACAGGCCCCTACAATGAGCAGTTCTTC,CASIPGTGPYNEQFF
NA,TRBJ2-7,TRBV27,TGTGCCAGCAGCTCCAGGGCCAATTCCTACGAGCAGTACTTC,CASSSRANSYEQYF
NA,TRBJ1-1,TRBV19,TGTGCCAGTAGTATTGGGGCCTCATCGAACACTGAAGCTTTCTTT,CASSIGASSNTEAFF
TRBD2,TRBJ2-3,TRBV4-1,TGCGCCAGCAGCCAACCCGGGACTAGCAGAACAGATACGCAGTATTTT,CASSQPGTSRTDTQYF
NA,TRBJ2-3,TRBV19,TGTGCCAGTAGTACGGGGTGGTCGGGCACAGATACGCAGTATTTT,CASSTGWSGTDTQYF
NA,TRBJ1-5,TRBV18,TGTGCCAGCTCACCGGGACACGAAAGCAATCAGCCCCAGCATTTT,CASSPGHESNQPQHF
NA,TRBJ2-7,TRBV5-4,TGTGCCAGCAGCTCAGACCCCCCGGGGGAGCAGTACTTC,CASSSDPPGEQYF
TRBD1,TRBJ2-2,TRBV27,TGTGCCAGCAGTCCCTACAGGGGGACCGGGGAGCTGTTTTTT,CASSPYRGTGELFF
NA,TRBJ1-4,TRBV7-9,TGTGCCAGTTCGGGTCTTGAGACAACTAATGAAAAACTGTTTTTT,CASSGLETTNEKLFF
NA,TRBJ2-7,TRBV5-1,TGCGCCAGCAGCTTGTCGACAGGCGTACTTGTCGAGCAGTACTTC,CASSLSTGVLVEQYF
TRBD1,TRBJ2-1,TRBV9,TGTGCCAGCAGCGTAGGGGCAGGGGGTTACAATGAGCAGTTCTTC,CASSVGAGGYNEQFF
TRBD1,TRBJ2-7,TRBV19,TGTGCCAGTAGTTTACCCCCCGGGACAGGTTTTTCCTACGAGCAGTACTTC,CASSLPPGTGFSYEQYF
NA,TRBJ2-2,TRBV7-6,TGTGCCAGCAGCTTAGGGGCGTGGAAAGCTGGGAACACCGGGGAGCTGTTTTTT,CASSLGAWKAGNTGELFF
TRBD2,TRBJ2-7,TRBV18,TGTGCCAGCTCACCTTATCGGGGGGGGCCCTACGAGCAGTACTTC,CASSPYRGGPYEQYF
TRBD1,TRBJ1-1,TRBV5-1,TGCGCCAGCAGCCAAGAGACAGGGGGTGACACTGAAGCTTTCTTT,CASSQETGGDTEAFF
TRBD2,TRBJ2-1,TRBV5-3,TGTGCCAGAAGCTTATGGGTTTCAAGTCTAGCGGGGTACAATGAGCAGTTCTTC,CARSLWVSSLAGYNEQFF
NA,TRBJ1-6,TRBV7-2,TGTGCCAGCAGCTTAGCTTCCTATTCACCCCTCCACTTT,CASSLASYSPLHF
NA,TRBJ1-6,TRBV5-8,TGTGCCAGCGGGGGCCCCTATAATTCACCCCTCCACTTT,CASGGPYNSPLHF
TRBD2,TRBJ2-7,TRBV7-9,TGTGCCAGCAGCGAGACTAGCGGGGGGGCCAACGAGCAGTACTTC,CASSETSGGANEQYF
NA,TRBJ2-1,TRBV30,TGTGCCTGGAGTCGACTAGACGTTTCCTCCTACAATGAGCAGTTCTTC,CAWSRLDVSSYNEQFF
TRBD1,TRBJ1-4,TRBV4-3,TGCGCCAGCAGCCAGCACATGAGTAGGGACAGGGGATGGGAAAAACTGTTTTTT,CASSQHMSRDRGWEKLFF
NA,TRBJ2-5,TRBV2,TGTGCCAGCAGTGGGCGTCCAGGGGGAGGATTGAGAGAGACCCAGTACTTC,CASSGRPGGGLRETQYF
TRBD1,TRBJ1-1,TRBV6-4,TGTGCCAGCAGGCGGGACAGGTGGAACACTGAAGCTTTCTTT,CASRRDRWNTEAFF
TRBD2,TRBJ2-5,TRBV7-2,TGTGCCAGCAGCTTTAAGTCGGGGGGCCAAGAGACCCAGTACTTC,CASSFKSGGQETQYF
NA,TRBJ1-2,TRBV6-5,TGTGCCAGCAGTTACTCGGGGGGGGCCTGGGGCTACACCTTC,CASSYSGGAWGYTF